This TCR beta chain was captured in a study of somatic mutations in cytotoxic T cells in rheumatoid arthritis (dated by TCRdb to the late 2010s). General notes on the study: Some V beta antibody-stained T-cell populations were flow-sorted on a FACSAria II or Sony SH800 at nearly 100% purity, and sorted V beta1+ cells also underwent TCRB sequencing. In newly diagnosed rheumatoid arthritis without treatment, the study examined if expanded CD8+ T-cell clones harbor somatic mutations, relying on TCRB deep sequencing to characterize clonality. For roughly 63 rheumatoid arthritis patients and 15 to 20 healthy controls, TCRB deep sequencing was carried out. Median age was essentially the same in the patient group and the control group.

On the study overall, not on this receptor specifically: CD8+ T-cell clonality in rheumatoid arthritis patients was not significantly different from that in age-matched healthy controls. The antigen targets of the expanded CD8+ clones were unknown, and absence from virus-specific databases did not rule out viral specificity. In patients, CD8+ clonality rose with age (Spearman r ~ 0.53), which was not the case in healthy controls. The largest CD8+ clone made up more than 20% of CD8+ cells in about an eighth of the 65 patients, and blood and synovial fluid shared several identical CD8+ TCRB sequences.

The sample holds a few counts of this clone. There is no known antigen for this receptor. Within one base of it there is no much larger clone, and no base qualities were kept. Buffy coats from some 21 blood donors served as healthy controls, a group that was around 54% female with a median age of about 60 years (range about 21-75). Flow cytometry confirmed the purity of CD4+ and CD8+ cells that had been isolated by positive magnetic bead selection on an AutoMACS. Ficoll-Paque PLUS density gradient separation was used to isolate peripheral blood mononuclear cells. DNA was extracted from CD4-enriched, CD8-enriched or PBMC samples with Nucleospin Tissue or Tissue XS kits and quantified with a Qubit 2.0 fluorometer. TCRB CDR3 sequencing used the immunoSEQ assay on genomic DNA. The authors' analysis ran thus. Only productive TCRB rearrangements were included in the analyses. Defining a clone by its unique TCRB CDR3 sequence, the study calculated clonality as a productive clonality index derived from Shannon entropy. Repertoire overlap between two samples was calculated from the template counts of each clone relative to total templates per sample. Flow cytometry-measured V-gene usage correlated with V-gene usage from TCRB sequencing, with a Spearman r of roughly 0.6. The immuneACCESS repertoire file appears here via TCRdb, limited to in-frame rearrangements. These files lack a portion of the clones; in checked studies, under half of the deficit traces to unresolved V genes, and the cause of the others is not known. From that table come the V and J calls and clone size; the DNA was used to work out D and trimming. The sample has 15,000 to 20,000 clones on record, roughly 82% of them singletons. Of the sample, approximately 10% falls within the top ten clones.

The sequenced sample consisted of CD8+ T cells sorted from blood. This receptor was identified in a woman aged 45-59 years in good health.

The nucleotide sequence is TGTGCCAGCAGCCAGACTGGACCCCTGAGCTCCTACAATGAGCAGTTCTTC. This translates into CASSQTGPLSSYNEQFF. The chain is made from TRBV4-2 and TRBJ2-1; the D gene identity is not certain. CDR1 and CDR2 are read off the germline V gene as LGHNA and YNFKEQ. The CDR3 goes from the cysteine to the phenylalanine over 17 residues. Of the read, only the CDR3 DNA is kept; its 51 bases are in frame from base 1. V was cut back by 3 bases and J by 0 bases, leaving a gap of 15 bases between them.